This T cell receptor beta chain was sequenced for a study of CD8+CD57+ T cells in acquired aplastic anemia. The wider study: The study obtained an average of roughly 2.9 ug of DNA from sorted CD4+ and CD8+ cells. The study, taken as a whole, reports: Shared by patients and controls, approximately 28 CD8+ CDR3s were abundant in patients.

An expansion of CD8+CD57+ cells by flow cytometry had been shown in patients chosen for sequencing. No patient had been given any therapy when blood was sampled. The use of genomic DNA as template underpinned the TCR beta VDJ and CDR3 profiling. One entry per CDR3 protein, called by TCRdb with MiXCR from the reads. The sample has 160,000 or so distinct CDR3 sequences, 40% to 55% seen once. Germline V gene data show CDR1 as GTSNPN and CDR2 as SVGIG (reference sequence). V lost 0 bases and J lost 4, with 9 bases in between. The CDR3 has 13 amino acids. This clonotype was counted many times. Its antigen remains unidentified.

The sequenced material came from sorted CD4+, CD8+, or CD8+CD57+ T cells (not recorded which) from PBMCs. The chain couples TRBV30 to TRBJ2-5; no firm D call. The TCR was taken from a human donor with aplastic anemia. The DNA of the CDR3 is TGTGCCTGGAGTGTAGTGGGCGCAGAGACCCAGTACTTC. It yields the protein CAWSVVGAETQYF.